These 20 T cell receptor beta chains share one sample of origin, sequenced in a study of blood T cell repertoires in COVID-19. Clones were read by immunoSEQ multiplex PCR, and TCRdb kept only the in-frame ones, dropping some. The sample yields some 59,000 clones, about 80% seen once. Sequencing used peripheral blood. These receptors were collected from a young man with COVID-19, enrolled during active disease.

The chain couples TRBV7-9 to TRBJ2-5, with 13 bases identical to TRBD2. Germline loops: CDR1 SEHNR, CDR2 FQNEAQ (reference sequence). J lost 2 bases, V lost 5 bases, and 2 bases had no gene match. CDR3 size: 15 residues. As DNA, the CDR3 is TGTGCCAGCAGCGGACTAGCGGGGGATCAAGAGACCCAGTACTTC. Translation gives CASSGLAGDQETQYF.

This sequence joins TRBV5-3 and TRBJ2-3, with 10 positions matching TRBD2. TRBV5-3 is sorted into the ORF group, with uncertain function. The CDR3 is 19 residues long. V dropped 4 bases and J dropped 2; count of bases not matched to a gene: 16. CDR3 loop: CARSPLIDPTSGYTDTQYF. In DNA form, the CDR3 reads TGTGCCAGAAGCCCCCTAATCGACCCGACTAGCGGGTACACAGATACGCAGTATTTT.

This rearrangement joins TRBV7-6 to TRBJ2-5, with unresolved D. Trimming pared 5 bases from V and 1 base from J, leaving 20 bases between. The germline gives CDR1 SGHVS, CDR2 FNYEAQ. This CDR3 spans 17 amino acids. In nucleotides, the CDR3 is TGTGCCAGCAGCCTTACCGCTCTGGATGCAGGCCAAGAGACCCAGTACTTC. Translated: CASSLTALDAGQETQYF.

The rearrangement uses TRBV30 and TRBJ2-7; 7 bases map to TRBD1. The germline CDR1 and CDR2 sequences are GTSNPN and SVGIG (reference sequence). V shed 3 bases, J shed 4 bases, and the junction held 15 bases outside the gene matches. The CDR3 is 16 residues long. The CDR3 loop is CAWSTPWGTDNYEQYF. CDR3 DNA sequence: TGTGCCTGGAGCACTCCCTGGGGGACAGACAATTACGAGCAGTACTTC.

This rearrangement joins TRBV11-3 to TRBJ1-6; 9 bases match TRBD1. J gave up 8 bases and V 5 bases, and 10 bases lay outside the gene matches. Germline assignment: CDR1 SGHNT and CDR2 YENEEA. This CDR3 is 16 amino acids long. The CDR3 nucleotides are TGTGCCAGCAGCGGAAGACAGGGGGTTGTTGATTCACCCCTCCACTTT. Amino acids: CASSGRQGVVDSPLHF.

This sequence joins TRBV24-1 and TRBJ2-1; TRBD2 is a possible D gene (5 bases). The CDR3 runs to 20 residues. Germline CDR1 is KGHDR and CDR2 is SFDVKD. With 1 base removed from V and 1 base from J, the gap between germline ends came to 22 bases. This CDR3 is CATSDLCWEPRTVSYNEQFF. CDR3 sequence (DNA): TGTGCCACCAGTGATTTATGCTGGGAGCCGAGGACGGTGTCCTACAATGAGCAGTTCTTC.

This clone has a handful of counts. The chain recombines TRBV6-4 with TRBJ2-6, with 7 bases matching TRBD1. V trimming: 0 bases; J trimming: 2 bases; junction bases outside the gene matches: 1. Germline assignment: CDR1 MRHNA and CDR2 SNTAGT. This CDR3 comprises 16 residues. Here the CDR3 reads CASSDSGGAGANVLTF. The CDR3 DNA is TGTGCCAGCAGTGACTCAGGGGGCGCTGGGGCCAACGTCCTGACTTTC.

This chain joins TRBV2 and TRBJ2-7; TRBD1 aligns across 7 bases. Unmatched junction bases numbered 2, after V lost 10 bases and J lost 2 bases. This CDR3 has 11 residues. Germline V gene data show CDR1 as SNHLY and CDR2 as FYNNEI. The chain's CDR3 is CATTGAYEQYF. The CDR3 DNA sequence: TGTGCCACCACAGGGGCCTACGAGCAGTACTTC.

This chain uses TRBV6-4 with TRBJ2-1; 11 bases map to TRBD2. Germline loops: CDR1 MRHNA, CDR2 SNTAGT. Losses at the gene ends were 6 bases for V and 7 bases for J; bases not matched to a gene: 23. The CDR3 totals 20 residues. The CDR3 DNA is TGTGCCAGCAGCTCGACGAGCGGTAGCGGGAGGGCCCGGGTGAAAAATGAGCAGTTCTTC. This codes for CASSSTSGSGRARVKNEQFF.

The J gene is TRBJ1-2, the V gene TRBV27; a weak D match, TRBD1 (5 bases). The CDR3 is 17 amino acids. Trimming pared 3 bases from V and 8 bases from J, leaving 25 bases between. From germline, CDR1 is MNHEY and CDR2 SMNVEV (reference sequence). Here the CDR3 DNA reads TGTGCCAGCAGTTTGGGCCCCCTCGGGGAGGGGCTTAAAGGCTACACCTTC. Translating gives CASSLGPLGEGLKGYTF.

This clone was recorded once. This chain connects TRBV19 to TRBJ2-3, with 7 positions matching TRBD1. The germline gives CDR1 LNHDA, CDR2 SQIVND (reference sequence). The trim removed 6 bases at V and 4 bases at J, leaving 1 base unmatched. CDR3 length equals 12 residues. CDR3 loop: CASSRGSDTQYF. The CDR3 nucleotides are TGTGCCAGTAGCAGGGGGTCAGATACGCAGTATTTT. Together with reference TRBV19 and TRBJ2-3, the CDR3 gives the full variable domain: DGGITQSPKYLFRKEGQNVTLSCEQNLNHDAMYWYRQDPGQGLRLIYYSQIVNDFQKGDIAEGYSVSREKKESFPLTVTSAQKNPTAFYLCASSRGSDTQYFGPGTRLTVL.

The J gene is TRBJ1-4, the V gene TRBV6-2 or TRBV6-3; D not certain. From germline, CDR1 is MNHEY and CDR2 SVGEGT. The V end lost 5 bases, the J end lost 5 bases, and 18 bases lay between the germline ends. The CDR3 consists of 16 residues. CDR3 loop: CASSPGGLLGNEKLFF. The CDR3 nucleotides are TGTGCCAGCAGTCCGGGAGGACTATTGGGAAATGAAAAACTGTTTTTT.

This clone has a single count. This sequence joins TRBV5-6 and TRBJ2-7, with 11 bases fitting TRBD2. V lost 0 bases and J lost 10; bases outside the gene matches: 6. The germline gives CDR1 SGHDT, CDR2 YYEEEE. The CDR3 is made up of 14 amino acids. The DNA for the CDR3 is TGTGCCAGCAGCTTGGAGGGGACTAGCGGCGCACAGTACTTC. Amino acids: CASSLEGTSGAQYF.

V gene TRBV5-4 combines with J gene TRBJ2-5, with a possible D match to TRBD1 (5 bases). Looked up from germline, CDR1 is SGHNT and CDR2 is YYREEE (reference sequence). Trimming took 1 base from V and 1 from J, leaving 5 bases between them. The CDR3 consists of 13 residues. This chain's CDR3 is CASSLRGQETQYF. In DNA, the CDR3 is TGTGCCAGCAGCTTGAGGGGCCAAGAGACCCAGTACTTC.

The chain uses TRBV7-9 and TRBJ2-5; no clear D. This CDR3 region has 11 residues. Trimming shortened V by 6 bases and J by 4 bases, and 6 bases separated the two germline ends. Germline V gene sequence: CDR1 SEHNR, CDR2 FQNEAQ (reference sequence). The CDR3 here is CASSSTETQYF. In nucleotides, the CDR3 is TGTGCCAGCAGTTCTACAGAGACCCAGTACTTC.

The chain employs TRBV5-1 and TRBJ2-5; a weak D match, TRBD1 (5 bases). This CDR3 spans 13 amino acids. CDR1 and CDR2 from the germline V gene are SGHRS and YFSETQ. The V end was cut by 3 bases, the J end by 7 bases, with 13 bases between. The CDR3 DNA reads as TGCGCCAGCAGCTCGGACCCTCAGGGGACCCAGTACTTC. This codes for CASSSDPQGTQYF.

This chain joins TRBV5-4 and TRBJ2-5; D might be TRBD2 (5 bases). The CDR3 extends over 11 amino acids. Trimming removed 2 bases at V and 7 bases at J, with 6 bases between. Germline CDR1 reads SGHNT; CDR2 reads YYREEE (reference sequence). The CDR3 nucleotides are TGTGCCAGCAGCTTTCGGGGGACCCAGTACTTC. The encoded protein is CASSFRGTQYF.

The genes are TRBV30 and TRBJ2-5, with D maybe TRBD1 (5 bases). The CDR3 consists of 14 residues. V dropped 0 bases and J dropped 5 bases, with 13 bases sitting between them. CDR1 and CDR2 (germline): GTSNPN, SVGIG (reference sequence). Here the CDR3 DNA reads TGTGCCTGGAGTGTAATAAGGGGCTGGGAGACCCAGTACTTC. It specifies CAWSVIRGWETQYF.

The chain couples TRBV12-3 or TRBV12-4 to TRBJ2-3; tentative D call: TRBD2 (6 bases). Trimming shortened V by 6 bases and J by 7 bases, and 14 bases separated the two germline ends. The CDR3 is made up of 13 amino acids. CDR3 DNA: TGTGCCAGCAGCCCTGCGGGGCCTCATACGCAGTATTTT. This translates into CASSPAGPHTQYF.

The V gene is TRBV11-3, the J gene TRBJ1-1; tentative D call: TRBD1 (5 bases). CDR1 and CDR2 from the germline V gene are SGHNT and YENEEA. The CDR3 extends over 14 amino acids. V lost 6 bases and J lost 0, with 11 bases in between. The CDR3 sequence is CASRRQSMNTEAFF. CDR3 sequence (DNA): TGTGCCAGCAGGCGACAGAGTATGAACACTGAAGCTTTCTTT.